This TCR beta chain was captured in a study of blood T cell repertoires in COVID-19. The wider study: Donors in the United States, Italy and Spain gave samples during acute or convalescent COVID-19. PBMCs, B-cell-depleted T cells, or T cells were the source of the cDNA or gDNA that made up the material.

The data were produced by immunoSEQ multiplex PCR, yet TCRdb's version contains in-frame clones alone and is incomplete. Of some 320,000 clones listed, approximately 89% are singletons. The age range of participants was 18 to 89 years, with residence in some 25 US areas. A case of COVID-19 had been met by exposed participants within 2 weeks before study entry. CDR1 and CDR2 from the germline V gene are LNHNV and YYDKDF (reference sequence). The CDR3 length is 15 residues. Notes on this clone: A junction end diverges from the germline sequence, so it may reflect a read error.

J is TRBJ2-1 and V is TRBV15; 11 bases fit TRBD2. The origin of this receptor is a woman between 45 and 65 years old who had been exposed to COVID-19. Material for sequencing was PBMCs or T cells enriched from blood (not recorded which). The CDR3 nucleotides are TGTGCCACCAGTAGAGGGACTAGCGGATACAATGAGCAGTTCTTC. Its protein product is CATSRGTSGYNEQFF.